A single sample gave rise to the 13 T cell receptor beta chains below, sequenced in a study of blood T cell repertoires in COVID-19. Repertoires were generated with immunoSEQ multiplex PCR, while TCRdb's copy carries only in-frame clones and drops some. The sample has 200,000 to 300,000 clones, 85% seen once. The sequenced sample was peripheral blood. These receptor sequences come from a woman aged 55-70 years with active or convalescent COVID-19.

This chain joins TRBV19 and TRBJ2-6, with D perhaps matching TRBD1 (5 bases). The CDR3 has 15 residues. The V and J ends lost 5 bases and 1 base respectively, with 9 bases between them. Germline V lookup: CDR1 LNHDA, CDR2 SQIVND (reference sequence). The CDR3 coding sequence is TGTGCCAGTAGTTTTCAGGGTTCTGGGGCCAACGTCCTGACTTTC. Translating it yields CASSFQGSGANVLTF.

This clone was found a few times. The chain is built from TRBV2 and TRBJ1-2; D is ambiguous. V was shortened by 4 bases and J by 4 bases, with 10 bases between the two germline ends. The CDR3 is 13 residues long. Per germline, CDR1 SNHLY and CDR2 FYNNEI. The DNA for the CDR3 is TGTGCCAGCAGTGGAGGCAGAGTCTATGGCTACACCTTC. This gives the protein CASSGGRVYGYTF.

This clone was picked up a small number of times. The chain has TRBV6-5 and TRBJ2-7, with D unresolved. V was cut by 4 bases and J by 3 bases, with 13 bases left in between. CDR1 MNHEY and CDR2 SVGAGI come from the germline V gene. The CDR3 sequence is 14 residues long. The CDR3 DNA sequence: TGTGCCAGCAGTTTACGGCGGATTGACTACGAGCAGTACTTC. It encodes CASSLRRIDYEQYF.

This clone was seen just once. The V gene is TRBV28, the J gene TRBJ1-1; TRBD1 might be the D (5 bases). This CDR3 spans 16 amino acids. CDR1 is MDHEN, CDR2 SYDVKM, per germline. Trimming took 3 bases from V and 1 from J, leaving 15 bases between them. The CDR3 is CASSFHPDRQNTEAFF. CDR3 nucleotide sequence: TGTGCCAGCAGTTTTCACCCTGACAGACAGAACACTGAAGCTTTCTTT.

The chain has TRBV28 and TRBJ2-1, with 7 bases fitting TRBD2. V was pared by 5 bases and J by 2 bases, with 12 bases of the junction left unmatched. Germline CDR1 is MDHEN and CDR2 is SYDVKM. This CDR3 has 17 residues. As DNA, the CDR3 is TGTGCCAGCAGTCCCCGGACTAGATCTCGCGCCTACAATGAGCAGTTCTTC. As protein: CASSPRTRSRAYNEQFF.

This chain uses TRBV7-3 with TRBJ2-5; D uncertain. V was cut by 0 bases and J by 3 bases, with 8 bases left in between. Germline CDR1 is SGHTA and CDR2 is FQGTGA. CDR3 length: 14 amino acids. CDR3 sequence (DNA): TGTGCCAGCAGCTTAACCAGGTCAGAAGAGACCCAGTACTTC. Translating it yields CASSLTRSEETQYF.

This clone was seen a few times. The chain employs TRBV5-1 and TRBJ2-3; 9 bases match TRBD2. Germline CDR1 and CDR2: SGHRS and YFSETQ. The V gene end was trimmed by 4 bases and the J gene end by 2 bases; junction bases not matched to a gene: 8. This CDR3 has 16 amino acids. The CDR3 here is CASSPAAGGFTDTQYF. The CDR3 DNA reads TGCGCCAGCAGCCCGGCCGCGGGAGGGTTCACAGATACGCAGTATTTT.

This chain uses TRBV28 with TRBJ2-3; 7 bases are a match to TRBD1. J gave up 0 bases and V 2 bases, and 11 bases lay outside the gene matches. Per germline, CDR1 MDHEN and CDR2 SYDVKM. This CDR3 comprises 18 residues. CDR3 bases: TGTGCCAGCAGTTTAGGACCTGCGCAGGGGGTTAGCACAGATACGCAGTATTTT. Protein: CASSLGPAQGVSTDTQYF.

J is TRBJ2-7 and V is TRBV5-1, with D maybe TRBD2 (5 bases). Trimming left V 5 bases short and J 1 base short, with 13 bases between. The CDR3 totals 14 residues. Per the germline V gene, CDR1 is SGHRS and CDR2 is YFSETQ. CDR3 DNA: TGCGCCAGCAGGTCGGAGGCAAATTCCTACGAGCAGTACGTC. It yields the protein CASRSEANSYEQYV.

This sequence joins TRBV28 and TRBJ1-5; D is undetermined. Trimming pared 2 bases from V and 6 bases from J, leaving 11 bases between. The CDR3 covers 14 residues. Germline-derived CDR1 and CDR2 are MDHEN and SYDVKM. The CDR3, as DNA: TGTGCCAGCAGTTTAGGGATAGCGGGTCAGCCCCAGCATTTT. Its protein product is CASSLGIAGQPQHF.

This chain joins TRBV13 and TRBJ2-1; 7 bases fit TRBD2. CDR1 and CDR2 from the germline V gene are PRHDT and FYEKMQ (reference sequence). The J segment lost 9 bases and the V segment lost 5 bases, leaving 13 bases of the junction unmatched. The CDR3 runs 15 residues. The CDR3 nucleotides are TGTGCCAGCAGCCAAAATGGAGCGGGGAATCCTGAGCAGTTCTTC. Translated: CASSQNGAGNPEQFF.

This clone has just one count. The chain's CDR3 is CASSDSGTGENNEQFF. CDR3 coding DNA: TGTGCCAGCAGTGACTCTGGGACAGGCGAGAACAATGAGCAGTTCTTC. V is TRBV6-4 and J is TRBJ2-1; 8 positions agree with TRBD1. Trimming cost V 0 bases and J 5 bases; bases outside gene matches: 6. The CDR3 contains 16 residues. CDR1 and CDR2 from the germline V gene are MRHNA and SNTAGT.

The chain is built from TRBV18 and TRBJ1-6, with TRBD1 identical over 8 bases. This CDR3 is built from 14 residues. Germline values: CDR1 KGHSH, CDR2 LQKENI. V lost 4 bases and J lost 5; bases outside the gene matches: 1. CDR3 nucleotide sequence: TGTGCCAGCTCACGGGGACAGGATAATTCACCCCTCCACTTT. It codes for CASSRGQDNSPLHF.